These 5 T cell receptor beta chains originate from one sample sequenced in a study of cytomegalovirus exposure and HLA in healthy donors. This PCR relied on a set of 60 Vbeta primers and 13 Jbeta primers. Clones were sequenced by immunoSEQ multiplex PCR, and TCRdb holds only the in-frame ones, with some missing. In the table there are approximately 100,000 clones, 60% to 65% of which are singletons. The specimen sequenced was PBMCs. The receptor source for this set is a human donor in good health.

The rearrangement joins TRBV7-3 to TRBJ2-7; 11 bases match TRBD1. CDR1 and CDR2 (germline): SGHTA, FQGTGA. The CDR3 spans 13 residues. With V trimmed by 5 bases and J by 6 bases, 3 bases remained unmatched. DNA for the CDR3: TGTGCCAGCAGCCCCGGGACAGGGGGCGAGCAGTACTTC. Protein product: CASSPGTGGEQYF.

The rearrangement uses TRBV2 and TRBJ2-1; 9 nucleotides align to TRBD2. Germline CDR1 reads SNHLY; CDR2 reads FYNNEI. J was trimmed by 8 bases and V by 6 bases; bases with no gene match: 5. This CDR3 comprises 13 residues. The chain's CDR3 is CASRPGLAYEQFF. The CDR3 nucleotides are TGTGCCAGCAGACCGGGACTAGCTTATGAGCAGTTCTTC.

This chain connects TRBV2 to TRBJ2-5; weak D call: TRBD2 (6 bases). Trimming took 9 bases from V and 1 from J, leaving 9 bases between them. Germline CDR1 and CDR2: SNHLY and FYNNEI. The CDR3 contains 12 residues. The CDR3 DNA is TGTGCCAGGGGACTCCTCCAAGAGACCCAGTACTTC. Translated, it gives CARGLLQETQYF.

V and J are TRBV4-1 and TRBJ2-7, with 12 bases that match TRBD2. The V segment lost 4 bases and the J segment 4 bases; nucleotides outside the gene matches: 11. Per germline, CDR1 MGHRA and CDR2 YSYEKL. The CDR3 is 17 amino acids. Here the CDR3 DNA reads TGCGCCAGCAGCCCTCCTTTCTCTAGCGGGGGGGCTTACGAGCAGTACTTC. It yields the protein CASSPPFSSGGAYEQYF.

The chain links TRBV9 to TRBJ2-5, with 7 bases matching TRBD1. The CDR3 totals 15 residues. V was clipped by 9 bases and J by 2 bases; unmatched bases: 13. Germline CDR1 SGDLS, CDR2 YYNGEE. In nucleotides, the CDR3 is TGTGCCACCTCTCCTCATGGGGGACAGCAAGAGACCCAGTACTTC. Translating it yields CATSPHGGQQETQYF.